This note documents a single T cell receptor (beta chain) sequence. These data are taken from a study of blood T cell repertoires in COVID-19. Turning to the study itself: PBMCs, B-cell-depleted T cells, or T cells provided the cDNA or gDNA that made up the material.

Per the original methods: Using reference gene primer amplification, nucleated cell counts were estimated. Using immunoSEQ multiplex PCR, the repertoire was profiled, and TCRdb retains in-frame clones only, with some absent. V and J calls and clone size follow that table, whereas D and trimming were derived from the DNA. The sample shows about 27,000 clones, around nine tenths of them seen only once. The CDR3 length is 17 residues. CDR1 and CDR2 (germline): SGHKS, YYEKEE (reference sequence). V gave up 4 bases and J gave up 5 bases; unmatched junction bases: 12. This receptor was taken from a human donor with active COVID-19. The donor label of this sample is uncertain. Sequencing was done on a sample of peripheral blood. The chain uses TRBV5-5 and TRBJ2-2; 9 nucleotides line up with TRBD2. The CDR3 DNA sequence: TGTGCCAGCAGCCTCCCTTCGGGCGGGAGGGGGACCGGGGAGCTGTTTTTT. It is translated as CASSLPSGGRGTGELFF.